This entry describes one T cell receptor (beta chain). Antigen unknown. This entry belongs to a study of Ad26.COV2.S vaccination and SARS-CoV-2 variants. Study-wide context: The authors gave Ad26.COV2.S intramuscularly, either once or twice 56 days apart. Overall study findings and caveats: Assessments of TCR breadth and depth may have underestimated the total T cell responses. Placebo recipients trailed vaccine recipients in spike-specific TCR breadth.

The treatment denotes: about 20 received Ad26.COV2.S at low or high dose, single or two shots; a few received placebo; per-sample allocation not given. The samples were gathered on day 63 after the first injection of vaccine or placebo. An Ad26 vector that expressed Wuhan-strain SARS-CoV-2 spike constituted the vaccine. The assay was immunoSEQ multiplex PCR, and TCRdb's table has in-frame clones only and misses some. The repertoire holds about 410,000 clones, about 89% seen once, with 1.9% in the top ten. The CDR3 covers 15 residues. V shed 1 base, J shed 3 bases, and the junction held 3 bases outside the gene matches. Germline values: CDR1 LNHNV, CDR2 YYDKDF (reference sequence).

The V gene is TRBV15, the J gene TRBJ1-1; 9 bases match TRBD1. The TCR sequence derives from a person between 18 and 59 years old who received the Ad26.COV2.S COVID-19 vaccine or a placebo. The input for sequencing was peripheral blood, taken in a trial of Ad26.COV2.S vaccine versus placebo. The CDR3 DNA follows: TGTGCCACCAGCAGAGGGGACAGGGCACACACTGAAGCTTTCTTT. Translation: CATSRGDRAHTEAFF.